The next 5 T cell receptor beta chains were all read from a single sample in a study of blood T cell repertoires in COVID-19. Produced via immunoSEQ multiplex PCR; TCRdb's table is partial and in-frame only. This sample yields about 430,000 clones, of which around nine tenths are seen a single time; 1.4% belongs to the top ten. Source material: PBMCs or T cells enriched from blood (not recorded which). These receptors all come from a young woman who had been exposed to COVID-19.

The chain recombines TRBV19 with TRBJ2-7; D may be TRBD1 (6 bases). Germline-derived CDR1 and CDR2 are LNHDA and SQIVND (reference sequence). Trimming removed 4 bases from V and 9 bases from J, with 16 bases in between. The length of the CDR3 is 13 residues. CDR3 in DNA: TGTGCCAGTAGTACCACTGATACAGGGACGCAGTACTTC. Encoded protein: CASSTTDTGTQYF.

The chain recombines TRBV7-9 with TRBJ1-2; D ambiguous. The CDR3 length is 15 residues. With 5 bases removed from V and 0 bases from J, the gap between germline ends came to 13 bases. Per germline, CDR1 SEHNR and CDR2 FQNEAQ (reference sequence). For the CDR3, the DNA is TGTGCCAGCAGCCTATTAAGCGAATCTAACTATGGCTACACCTTC. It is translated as CASSLLSESNYGYTF.

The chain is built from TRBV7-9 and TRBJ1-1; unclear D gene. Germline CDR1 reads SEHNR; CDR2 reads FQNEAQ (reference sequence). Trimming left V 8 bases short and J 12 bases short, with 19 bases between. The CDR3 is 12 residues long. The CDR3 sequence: CASARYAMFPFF. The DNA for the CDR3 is TGTGCCAGCGCCAGATATGCTATGTTCCCTTTCTTT.

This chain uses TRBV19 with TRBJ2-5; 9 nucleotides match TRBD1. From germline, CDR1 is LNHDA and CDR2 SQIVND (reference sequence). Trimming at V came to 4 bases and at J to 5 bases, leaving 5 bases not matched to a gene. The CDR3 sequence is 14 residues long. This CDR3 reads CASSNNRGRETQYF. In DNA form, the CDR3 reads TGTGCCAGTAGTAATAACAGGGGGCGGGAGACCCAGTACTTC.

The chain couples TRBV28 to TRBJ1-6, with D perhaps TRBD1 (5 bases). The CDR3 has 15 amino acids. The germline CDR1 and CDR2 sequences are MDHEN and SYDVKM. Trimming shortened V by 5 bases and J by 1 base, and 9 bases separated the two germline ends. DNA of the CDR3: TGTGCCAGCAGTCCCAGGGATTCCTATAATTCACCCCTCCACTTT. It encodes CASSPRDSYNSPLHF.